The 9 T cell receptor beta chains in this list originate from one sample, sequenced in a study of cytomegalovirus exposure and HLA in healthy donors (dated by TCRdb to the late 2010s). The receptor library was made with the immunoSEQ multiplex PCR assay. The multiplex PCR relied on a mix of 60 forward primers for TCR Vbeta segments and 13 reverse primers for TCR Jbeta segments. TCRdb took over this immuneACCESS table, retaining in-frame rearrangements with V and J assigned. Such tables are incomplete; in checked studies, under half of the missing clones stem from an unresolved V gene, and the remainder is unexplained. The sample contains around 120,000 clones, approximately 80% of them found a single time. Just over 1% of the sample is taken by the ten largest. Source material: PBMCs. These receptors were taken from a human donor in good health.

The chain recombines TRBV6-5 with TRBJ1-1, with D maybe TRBD1 (5 bases). The CDR3 consists of 13 residues. Germline CDR1 is MNHEY and CDR2 is SVGAGI. V was cut by 7 bases and J by 6 bases, with 15 bases left in between. CDR3: CASKGLSVPEAFF. Here the CDR3 DNA reads TGTGCCAGCAAGGGACTCTCGGTTCCTGAAGCTTTCTTT.

The V and J genes are TRBV18 and TRBJ2-1; 8 bases agree with TRBD2. The CDR3 is 17 amino acids. Trimming at V came to 3 bases and at J to 3 bases, leaving 10 bases not matched to a gene. In germline, CDR1 is KGHSH, CDR2 LQKENI. The DNA of the CDR3 is TGTGCCAGCTCACCTGGACGGGAGGGGGGCGTCTACAATGAGCAGTTCTTC. Protein: CASSPGREGGVYNEQFF.

The gene calls are TRBV10-3 and TRBJ1-1, with a tentative D call TRBD1 (5 bases). The germline gives CDR1 ENHRY, CDR2 SYGVKD. Trimming removed 6 bases at V and 0 bases at J, with 14 bases between. The CDR3 is made up of 15 amino acids. The CDR3 bases are TGTGCCATCAGGTCCTTGAGACAGATGAACACTGAAGCTTTCTTT. The encoded protein is CAIRSLRQMNTEAFF.

V gene TRBV6-5 combines with J gene TRBJ2-1; D is perhaps TRBD2 (6 bases). Germline V gene sequence: CDR1 MNHEY, CDR2 SVGAGI. This CDR3 is built from 12 residues. V was pared by 11 bases and J by 4 bases, with 12 bases between. The CDR3 loop reads CALGLQYNEQFF. Written as DNA, the CDR3 is TGTGCCCTCGGACTACAATACAATGAGCAGTTCTTC.

This chain connects TRBV7-7 to TRBJ2-1; D ambiguous. The CDR3 has 13 residues. CDR1 is SSHAT and CDR2 is FNYEAQ in the germline V gene (reference sequence). Between the trimmed V and J ends, which lost 5 bases and 7 bases, there was a span of 12 bases. The CDR3 coding sequence is TGTGCCAGCAGCGCGACGGAGCTGAATGAGCAGTTCTTC. Its translation: CASSATELNEQFF.

The V call is TRBV11-2, the J call TRBJ2-3; TRBD2 might be the D (6 bases). Trimming took 8 bases from V and 0 from J, leaving 9 bases between them. This CDR3 has 13 residues. Germline CDR1 SGHAT, CDR2 FQNNGV. The CDR3 protein is CASSGTSTDTQYF. As DNA, the CDR3 is TGTGCCAGCTCGGGGACTAGCACAGATACGCAGTATTTT. Looking up the rest from reference TRBV11-2 and TRBJ2-3 gives the full variable domain: EAGVAQSPRYKIIEKRQSVAFWCNPISGHATLYWYQQILGQGPKLLIQFQNNGVVDDSQLPKDRFSAERLKGVDSTLKIQPAKLEDSAVYLCASSGTSTDTQYFGPGTRLTVL.

The chain couples TRBV2 to TRBJ1-5; possibly TRBD1 for D (5 bases). The CDR3 has 14 amino acids. Germline V gene sequence: CDR1 SNHLY, CDR2 FYNNEI. With 4 bases removed from V and 4 bases from J, the gap between germline ends came to 11 bases. The CDR3 spells CASSGTGLNQPQHF. Written as DNA, the CDR3 is TGTGCCAGCAGTGGGACGGGACTTAATCAGCCCCAGCATTTT.

The gene calls are TRBV7-9 and TRBJ2-5; possibly TRBD2 for D (6 bases). Trimming took 1 base from V and 1 from J, leaving 16 bases between them. The CDR3 is made up of 17 amino acids. Germline assignment: CDR1 SEHNR and CDR2 FQNEAQ (reference sequence). CDR3 sequence reads: CASSLGAGEGSQETQYF. In nucleotides, the CDR3 is TGTGCCAGCAGCTTAGGAGCGGGCGAGGGGTCCCAAGAGACCCAGTACTTC.

This clone came up once. This chain links TRBV5-6 with TRBJ1-2; D gene uncertain. Germline-derived CDR1 and CDR2 are SGHDT and YYEEEE. Trimming took off 3 bases at V and 1 base at J, with 19 bases between the two ends. This CDR3 has 17 residues. CDR3 coding DNA: TGTGCCAGCAGCTGGGTGGCGGAGAAACTTAGTAACTATGGCTACACCTTC. This encodes CASSWVAEKLSNYGYTF. Drawing the rest from reference TRBV5-6 and TRBJ1-2, the complete variable domain is DAGVTQSPTHLIKTRGQQVTLRCSPKSGHDTVSWYQQALGQGPQFIFQYYEEEERQRGNFPDRFSGHQFPNYSSELNVNALLLGDSALYLCASSWVAEKLSNYGYTFGSGTRLTVV.